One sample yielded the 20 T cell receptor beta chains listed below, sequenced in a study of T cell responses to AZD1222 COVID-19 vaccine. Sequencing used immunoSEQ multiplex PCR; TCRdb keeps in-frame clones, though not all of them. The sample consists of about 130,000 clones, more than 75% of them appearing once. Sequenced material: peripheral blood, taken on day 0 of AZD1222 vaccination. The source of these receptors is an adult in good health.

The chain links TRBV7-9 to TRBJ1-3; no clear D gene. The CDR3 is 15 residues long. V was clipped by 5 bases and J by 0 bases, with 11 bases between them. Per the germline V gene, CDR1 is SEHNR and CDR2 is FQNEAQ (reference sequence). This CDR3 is CASSPPGNSGNTIYF. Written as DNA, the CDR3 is TGTGCCAGCAGCCCTCCGGGTAACTCTGGAAACACCATATATTTT.

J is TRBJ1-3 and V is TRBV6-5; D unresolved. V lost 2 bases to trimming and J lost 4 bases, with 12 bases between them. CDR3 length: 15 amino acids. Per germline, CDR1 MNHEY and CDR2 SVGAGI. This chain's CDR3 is CASSYSRDYGNTIYF. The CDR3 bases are TGTGCCAGCAGTTACAGCCGGGATTACGGAAACACCATATATTTT.

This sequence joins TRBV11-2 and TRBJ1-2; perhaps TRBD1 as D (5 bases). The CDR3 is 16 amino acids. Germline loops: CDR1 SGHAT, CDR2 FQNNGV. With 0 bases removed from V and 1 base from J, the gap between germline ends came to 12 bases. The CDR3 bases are TGTGCCAGCAGCTTAGATCTATGGCAGGGTAACTATGGCTACACCTTC. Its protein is CASSLDLWQGNYGYTF.

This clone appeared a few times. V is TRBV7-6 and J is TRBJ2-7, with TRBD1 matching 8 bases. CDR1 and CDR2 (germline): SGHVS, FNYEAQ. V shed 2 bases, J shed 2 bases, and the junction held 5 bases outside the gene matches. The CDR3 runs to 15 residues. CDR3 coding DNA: TGTGCCAGCAGCTTATCCCGGACAGGGCCCTACGAGCAGTACTTC. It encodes CASSLSRTGPYEQYF.

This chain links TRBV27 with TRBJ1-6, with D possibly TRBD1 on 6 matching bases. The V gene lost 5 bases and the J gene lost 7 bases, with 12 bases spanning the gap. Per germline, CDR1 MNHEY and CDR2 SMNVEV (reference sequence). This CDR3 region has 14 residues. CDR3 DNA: TGTGCCAGCAGTCCCGACAGGCTAAATTCACCCCTCCACTTT. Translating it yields CASSPDRLNSPLHF.

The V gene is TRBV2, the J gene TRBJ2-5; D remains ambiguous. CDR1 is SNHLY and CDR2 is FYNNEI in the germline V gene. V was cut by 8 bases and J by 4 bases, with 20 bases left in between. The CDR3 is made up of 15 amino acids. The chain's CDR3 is CASLYVLLAGETQYF. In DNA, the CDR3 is TGTGCCAGCCTGTACGTGTTGTTGGCCGGAGAGACCCAGTACTTC. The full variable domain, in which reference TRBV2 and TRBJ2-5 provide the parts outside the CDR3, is EPEVTQTPSHQVTQMGQEVILRCVPISNHLYFYWYRQILGQKVEFLVSFYNNEISEKSEIFDDQFSVERPDGSNFTLKIRSTKLEDSAMYFCASLYVLLAGETQYFGPGTRLLVL.

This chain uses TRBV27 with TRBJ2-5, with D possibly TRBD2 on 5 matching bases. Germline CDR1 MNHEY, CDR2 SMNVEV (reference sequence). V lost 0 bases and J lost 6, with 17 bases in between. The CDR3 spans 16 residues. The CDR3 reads CASSLSHGEPAKTQYF. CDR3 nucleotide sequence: TGTGCCAGCAGTTTATCCCATGGGGAGCCGGCGAAGACCCAGTACTTC.

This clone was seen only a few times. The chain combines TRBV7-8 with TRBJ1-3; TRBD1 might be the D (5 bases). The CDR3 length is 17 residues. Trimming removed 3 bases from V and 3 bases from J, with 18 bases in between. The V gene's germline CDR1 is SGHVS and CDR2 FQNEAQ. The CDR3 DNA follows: TGTGCCAGCAGCTTTAATGCCCCGACGGGGGTTGGAAACACCATATATTTT. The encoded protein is CASSFNAPTGVGNTIYF.

CDR3 bases: TGTGCCAGCAGCTTTGGGCCCGACAATGAGCAGTTCTTC. The encoded protein is CASSFGPDNEQFF. The chain combines TRBV7-2 with TRBJ2-1, with D hard to call. Germline values: CDR1 SGHTA, CDR2 FQGNSA. The CDR3 consists of 13 residues. Trimming took off 3 bases at V and 5 bases at J, with 8 bases between the two ends.

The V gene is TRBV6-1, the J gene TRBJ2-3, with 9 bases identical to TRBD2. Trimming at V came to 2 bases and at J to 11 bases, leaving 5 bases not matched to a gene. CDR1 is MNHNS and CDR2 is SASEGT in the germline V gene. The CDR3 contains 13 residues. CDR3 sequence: CASSERREGMQYF. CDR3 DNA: TGTGCCAGCAGTGAACGGCGGGAGGGAATGCAGTATTTT.

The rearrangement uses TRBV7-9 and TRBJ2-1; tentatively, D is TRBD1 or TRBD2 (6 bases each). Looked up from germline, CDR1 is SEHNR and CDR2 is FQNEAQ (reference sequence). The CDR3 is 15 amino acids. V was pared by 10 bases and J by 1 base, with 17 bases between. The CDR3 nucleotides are TGTGCCACCCCGCGAGGGGGGAGTTCCTACAATGAGCAGTTCTTC. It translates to CATPRGGSSYNEQFF. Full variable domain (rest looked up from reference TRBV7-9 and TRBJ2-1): DTGVSQNPRHKITKRGQNVTFRCDPISEHNRLYWYRQTLGQGPEFLTYFQNEAQLEKSRLLSDRFSAERPKGSFSTLEIQRTEQGDSAMYLCATPRGGSSYNEQFFGPGTRLTVL.

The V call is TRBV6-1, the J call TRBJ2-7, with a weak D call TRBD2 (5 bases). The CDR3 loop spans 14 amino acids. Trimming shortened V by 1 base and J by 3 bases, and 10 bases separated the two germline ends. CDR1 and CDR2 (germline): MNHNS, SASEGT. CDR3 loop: CASSEVPGGYEQYF. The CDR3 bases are TGTGCCAGCAGTGAAGTCCCAGGAGGCTACGAGCAGTACTTC.

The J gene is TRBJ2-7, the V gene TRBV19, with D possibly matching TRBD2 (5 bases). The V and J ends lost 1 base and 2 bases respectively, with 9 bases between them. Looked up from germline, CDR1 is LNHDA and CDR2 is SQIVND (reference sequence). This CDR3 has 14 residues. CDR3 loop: CASSIVAGTYEQYF. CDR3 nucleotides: TGTGCCAGTAGTATAGTGGCGGGTACCTACGAGCAGTACTTC. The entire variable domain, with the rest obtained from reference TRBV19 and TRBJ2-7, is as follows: DGGITQSPKYLFRKEGQNVTLSCEQNLNHDAMYWYRQDPGQGLRLIYYSQIVNDFQKGDIAEGYSVSREKKESFPLTVTSAQKNPTAFYLCASSIVAGTYEQYFGPGTRLTVT.

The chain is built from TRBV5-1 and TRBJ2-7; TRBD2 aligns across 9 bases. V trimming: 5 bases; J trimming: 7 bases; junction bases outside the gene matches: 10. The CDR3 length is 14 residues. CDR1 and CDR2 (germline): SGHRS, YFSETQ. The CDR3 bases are TGCGCCAGCAGAATAGCGGGAGACCTGGGGGAGCAGTACTTC. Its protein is CASRIAGDLGEQYF.

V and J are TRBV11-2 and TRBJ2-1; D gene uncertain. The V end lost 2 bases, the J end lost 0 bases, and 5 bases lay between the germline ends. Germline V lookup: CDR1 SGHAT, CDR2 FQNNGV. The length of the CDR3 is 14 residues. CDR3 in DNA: TGTGCCAGCAGCTTATACTTCTCCTACAATGAGCAGTTCTTC. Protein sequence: CASSLYFSYNEQFF.

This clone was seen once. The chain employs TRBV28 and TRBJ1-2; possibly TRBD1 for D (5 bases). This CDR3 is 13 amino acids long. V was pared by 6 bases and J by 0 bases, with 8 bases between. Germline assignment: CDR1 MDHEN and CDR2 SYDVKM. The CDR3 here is CASRGQANYGYTF. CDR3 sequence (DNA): TGTGCCAGCAGGGGGCAAGCTAACTATGGCTACACCTTC.

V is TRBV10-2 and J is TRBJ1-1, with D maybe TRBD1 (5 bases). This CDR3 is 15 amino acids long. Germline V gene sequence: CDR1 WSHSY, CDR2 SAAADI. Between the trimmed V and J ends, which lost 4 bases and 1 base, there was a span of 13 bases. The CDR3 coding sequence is TGCGCCAGCAGTGTCGAGGGGCAGCCGAACACTGAAGCTTTCTTT. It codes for CASSVEGQPNTEAFF.

The CDR3 DNA sequence: TGTGCCAGCAGGGGACAGGGGTACGACACTGAAGCTTTCTTT. Translation: CASRGQGYDTEAFF. V and J are TRBV27 and TRBJ1-1; the match to TRBD1 covers 10 bases. J lost 3 bases, V lost 6 bases, and 4 bases had no gene match. The length of the CDR3 is 14 residues. Germline CDR1 reads MNHEY; CDR2 reads SMNVEV (reference sequence).

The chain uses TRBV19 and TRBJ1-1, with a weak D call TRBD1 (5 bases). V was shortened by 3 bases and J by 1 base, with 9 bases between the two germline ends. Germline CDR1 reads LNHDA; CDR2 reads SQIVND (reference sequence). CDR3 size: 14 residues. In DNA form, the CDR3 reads TGTGCCAGTAGTATTAGGGGAGGGAACACTGAAGCTTTCTTT. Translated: CASSIRGGNTEAFF. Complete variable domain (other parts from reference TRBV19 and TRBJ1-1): DGGITQSPKYLFRKEGQNVTLSCEQNLNHDAMYWYRQDPGQGLRLIYYSQIVNDFQKGDIAEGYSVSREKKESFPLTVTSAQKNPTAFYLCASSIRGGNTEAFFGQGTRLTVV.

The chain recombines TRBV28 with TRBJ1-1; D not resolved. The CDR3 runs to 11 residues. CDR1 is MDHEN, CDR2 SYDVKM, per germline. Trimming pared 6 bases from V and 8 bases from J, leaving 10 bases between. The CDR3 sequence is CASSLNSEAFF. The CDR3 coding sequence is TGTGCCAGCAGCCTGAACAGCGAAGCTTTCTTT.